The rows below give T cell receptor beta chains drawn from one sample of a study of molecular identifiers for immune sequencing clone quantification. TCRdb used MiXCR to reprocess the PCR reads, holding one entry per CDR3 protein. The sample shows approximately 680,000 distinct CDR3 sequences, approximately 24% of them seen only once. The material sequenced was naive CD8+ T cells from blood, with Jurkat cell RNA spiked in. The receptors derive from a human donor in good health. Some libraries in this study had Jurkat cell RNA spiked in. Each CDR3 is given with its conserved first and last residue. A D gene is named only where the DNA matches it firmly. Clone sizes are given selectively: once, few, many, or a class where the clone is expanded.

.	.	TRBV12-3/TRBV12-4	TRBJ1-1	TGTGCCAGCGGGACACAGGAAAACACTGAAGCTTTCTTT	CASGTQENTEAFF
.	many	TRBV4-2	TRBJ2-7	TGTGCCAGCAGCCAACAGAGGCCCAACTCCTACGAGCAGTACTTC	CASSQQRPNSYEQYF
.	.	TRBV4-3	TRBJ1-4	TGCGCCAGCAGCCAAGGTACAGGGCGTTTTGAAAAACTGTTTTTT	CASSQGTGRFEKLFF
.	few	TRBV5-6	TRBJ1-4	TGTGCCAGCAGCTTACTGCCCAGTAATGAAAAACTGTTTTTT	CASSLLPSNEKLFF
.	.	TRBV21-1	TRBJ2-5	TGTGCCAGCAGCAGAATTAGCGGGAGGGCCGGGGAGACCCAGTACTTC	CASSRISGRAGETQYF
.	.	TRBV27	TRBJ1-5	TGTGGCAGCAGTTTTGGGGGGGGCAATCAGCCCCAGCATTTT	CGSSFGGGNQPQHF
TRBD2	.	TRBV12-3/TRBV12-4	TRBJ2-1	TGTGCCAGCAGTTTAGTGGGGGAGGGGTACAATGAGCAGTTCTTC	CASSLVGEGYNEQFF
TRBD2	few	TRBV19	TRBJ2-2	TGTGCCAGTAGTATAGATCGAGATAGCGGGAGGGCGGTCACCGGGGAGCTGTTTTTT	CASSIDRDSGRAVTGELFF
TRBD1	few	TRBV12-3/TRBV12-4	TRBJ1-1	TGTGCCAGCAGTGTCCCAAGGACAGGCGTCACTGAAGCTTTCTTT	CASSVPRTGVTEAFF
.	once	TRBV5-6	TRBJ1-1	TGTGCCCGCCGCTGGGGGGGGGCCCCTGAAGCTTTCTTT	CARRWGGAPEAFF
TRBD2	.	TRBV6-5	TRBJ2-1	TGTGCCAGCAGTTACGGACTAGCGGGAGATAATGAGCAGTTCTTC	CASSYGLAGDNEQFF
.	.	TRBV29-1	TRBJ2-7	TGCAGCGTATTACAGGAGAACTCCTACGAGCAGTACTTC	CSVLQENSYEQYF
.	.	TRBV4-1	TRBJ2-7	TGCGCCAGCAGCCAAGAACCACCCCTGGCAAGGGGCCGCGAGCAGTACTTC	CASSQEPPLARGREQYF
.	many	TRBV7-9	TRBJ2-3	TGTGCCAGCAGCTTAGACACAGATACGCAGTATTTT	CASSLDTDTQYF
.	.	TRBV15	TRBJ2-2	TGTGCCACCAGCAGAGATCTAGGTTCCGGGGAGCTGTTTTTT	CATSRDLGSGELFF
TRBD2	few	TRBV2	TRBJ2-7	TGTGCCAGCGACACGTCGGGACTAGCGGGAGAGTTATACGAGCAGTACTTC	CASDTSGLAGELYEQYF
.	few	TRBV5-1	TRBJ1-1	TGCGCCAGCAGCTTGAATATAAACACTGAAGCTTTCTTT	CASSLNINTEAFF
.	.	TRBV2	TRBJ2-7	TGTGCCAGCAGTGGAGGGCCCCACGAGCAGTACTTC	CASSGGPHEQYF
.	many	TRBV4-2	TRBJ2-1	TGTGCCAGCAGCCAAGACGCGGGCAGCTCCTACAATGAGCAGTTCTTC	CASSQDAGSSYNEQFF
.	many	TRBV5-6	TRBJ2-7	TGTGCCAGCAGCTTGGCAGCCCCCTACGAGCAGTACTTC	CASSLAAPYEQYF
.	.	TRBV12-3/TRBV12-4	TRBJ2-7	TGTGCCAGCAGTTTGGCAAGAGCTGGCTACGAGCAGTACTTC	CASSLARAGYEQYF
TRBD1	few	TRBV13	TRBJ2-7	TGTGCCAGCAGCTTAAGAGGGGACAGGAACACCTACGAGCAGTACTTC	CASSLRGDRNTYEQYF